These T cell receptor beta chains were read from a single sample in a study of Tregs in tolerant kidney transplant recipients. The assay was immunoSEQ multiplex PCR, and TCRdb's table has in-frame clones only and misses some. The table has about 240,000 clones, approximately 83% seen once. The sample taken for sequencing was CD4+ T cells from blood. The receptors derive from a human donor in good health. CDR3s include the opening cysteine and the closing phenylalanine or tryptophan. D genes are given only for firm matches.

j_call	d_call	v_call	cdr3_aa
TRBJ2-3	.	TRBV7-9	CASSPQGGGNLDTQYF
TRBJ1-2	.	TRBV4-1	CASSQDGTQYGYTF
TRBJ2-3	.	TRBV5-1	CASSLQDARTDTQYF
TRBJ1-2	TRBD1	TRBV7-9	CASFPQGGEYGYTF
TRBJ1-6	.	TRBV6-5	CASSYQGNNSPLHF
TRBJ1-1	.	TRBV2	CASSQIDSLNTEAFF
TRBJ1-1	.	TRBV30	CAWSVGLPTSVEAFF
TRBJ2-2	TRBD1	TRBV7-9	CASSRDRAWTGELFF
TRBJ2-1	TRBD2	TRBV19	CASSMRLAGTHNEQFF
TRBJ2-7	.	TRBV21-1	CASSKVGGQGGSYEQYF
TRBJ2-1	TRBD2	TRBV2	CASSDSTRLGTSEQFF
TRBJ2-1	TRBD1	TRBV2	CASMYSGTGRDNEQFF
TRBJ1-3	.	TRBV7-9	CASSPRTVGNTIYF
.	.	TRBV7-6	CASSPLDGLRDEQYF
TRBJ2-5	.	TRBV5-1	CASGTLEQETQYF
TRBJ2-7	TRBD2	TRBV27	CASSFRGLASYEQYF
TRBJ2-1	.	TRBV30	CAWSGSGTSGQGEQFF
TRBJ1-5	.	TRBV30	CAWSGGANGNQPQHF
TRBJ1-4	.	TRBV19	CASSHRQAVNEKLFF
TRBJ1-6	.	TRBV30	CACTGPLNSPLHF
TRBJ2-3	TRBD2	TRBV11-2	CASRSGGGTQYF
TRBJ1-2	TRBD1	TRBV6-5	CASSNRGLGGYTF
TRBJ2-1	.	TRBV29-1	CSAHRLGVGYNEQFF
TRBJ2-5	.	TRBV5-8	CASSLDPLGGQETQYF
.	TRBD2	TRBV18	CASSPPSGLAGGEQYF
TRBJ1-2	.	TRBV14	CASSTRPGDGYTF
TRBJ1-1	TRBD1	TRBV5-1	CASRAQGVGATEAFF
TRBJ2-3	.	TRBV5-1	CASSSALDTQYF